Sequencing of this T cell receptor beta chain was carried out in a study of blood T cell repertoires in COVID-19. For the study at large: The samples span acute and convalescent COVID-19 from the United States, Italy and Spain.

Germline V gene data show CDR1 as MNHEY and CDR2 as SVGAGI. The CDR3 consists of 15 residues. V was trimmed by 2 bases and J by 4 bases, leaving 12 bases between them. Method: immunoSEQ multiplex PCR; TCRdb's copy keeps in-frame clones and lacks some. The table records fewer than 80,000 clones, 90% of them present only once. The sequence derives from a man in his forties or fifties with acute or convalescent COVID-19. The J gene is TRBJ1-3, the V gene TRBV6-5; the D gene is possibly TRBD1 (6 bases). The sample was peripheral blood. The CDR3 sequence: CASSYEGVRGNTIYF. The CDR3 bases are TGTGCCAGCAGTTACGAGGGGGTTAGAGGAAACACCATATATTTT.